The clone carrying this T cell receptor beta chain has a single count. Its matching antigen is unknown. The junction and the germline gene differ at one end; a read error may be behind it. This record belongs to a study of regulatory T cells in long-lasting Graves disease. Study-wide findings and caveats: Persistent disease samples used TRBV28, TRBJ1-2 and TRBJ2-5 preferentially. TCR diversity in persistent Graves' patients was below that of newly diagnosed ones.

In building TCR beta libraries, iRepertoire HTBI primers were used together with Arm-PCR of CDR3 regions. Each CDR3 protein gets one entry after TCRdb re-called the multiplex PCR reads with MiXCR. This table has some 280,000 distinct CDR3 sequences, roughly 21% appearing once. This CDR3 is built from 14 residues. The germline CDR1 and CDR2 sequences are SNHLY and FYNNEI. The time point was: persistent/refractory GD, antithyroid drugs over 5 years with positive TRAb. PBMCs provided the RNA from which the TCR library was made. Xi'an, China, was home to the endocrinology department that provided patients.

The receptor comes from a female donor with Graves disease. The sample in question was peripheral blood mononuclear cells (PBMCs), obtained when the disease was refractory, from a patient treated with antithyroid drugs. The chain combines TRBV2 with TRBJ1-4, with TRBD1 matching over 9 bases. This chain's CDR3 is CASSGQGTNEKPFF. The CDR3 DNA follows: TGTGCCAGCAGCGGACAGGGGACTAATGAAAAACCGTTTTTT.